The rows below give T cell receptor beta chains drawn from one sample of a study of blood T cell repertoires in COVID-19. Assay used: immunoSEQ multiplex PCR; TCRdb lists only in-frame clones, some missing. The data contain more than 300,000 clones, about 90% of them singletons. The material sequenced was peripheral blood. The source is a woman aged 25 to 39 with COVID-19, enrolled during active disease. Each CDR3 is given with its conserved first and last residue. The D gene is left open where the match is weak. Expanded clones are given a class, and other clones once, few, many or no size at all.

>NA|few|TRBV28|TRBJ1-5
CASRQVNQPQHF
TGTGCCAGCAGGCAGGTCAATCAGCCCCAGCATTTT
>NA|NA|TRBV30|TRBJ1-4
CAWSGQHEKLFF
TGTGCCTGGAGTGGACAGCATGAAAAACTGTTTTTT
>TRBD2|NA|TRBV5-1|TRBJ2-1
CASSSGLAGGGLSNEQFF
TGCGCCAGCAGCTCGGGACTAGCGGGAGGAGGACTAAGCAATGAGCAGTTCTTC
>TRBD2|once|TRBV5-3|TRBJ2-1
CARSPRTGGPNEQFF
TGTGCCAGAAGCCCTAGGACGGGAGGGCCAAATGAGCAGTTCTTC
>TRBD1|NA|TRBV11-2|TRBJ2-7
CASSLGGTGNEQYF
TGTGCCAGCAGCTTAGGTGGGACAGGGAACGAGCAGTACTTC
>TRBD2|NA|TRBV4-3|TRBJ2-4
CASSQDVGGAGIQYF
TGCGCCAGCAGCCAAGATGTCGGGGGGGCGGGCATTCAGTACTTC
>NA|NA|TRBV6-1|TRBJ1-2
CASSEGGAGYTF
TGTGCCAGCAGTGAAGGGGGCGCCGGCTACACCTTC
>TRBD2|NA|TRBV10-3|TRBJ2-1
CAISALAGGQDEQFF
TGTGCCATCAGTGCCCTAGCGGGAGGGCAGGATGAGCAGTTCTTC
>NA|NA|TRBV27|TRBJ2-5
CASSERGPETQYF
TGTGCCAGCAGCGAAAGGGGCCCAGAGACCCAGTACTTC
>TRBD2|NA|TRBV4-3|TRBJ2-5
CASSQDRTSGASTETQYF
TGCGCCAGCAGCCAAGATCGGACTAGCGGGGCCTCAACGGAGACCCAGTACTTC
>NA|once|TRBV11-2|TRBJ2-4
CASSFGLGNIQYF
TGTGCCAGCAGCTTCGGACTTGGAAACATTCAGTACTTC
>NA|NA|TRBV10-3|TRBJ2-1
CAISGRVSYNEQFF
TGTGCCATCAGTGGCAGGGTCTCCTACAATGAGCAGTTCTTC
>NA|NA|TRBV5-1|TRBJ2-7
CASSLAGTGEQYF
TGCGCCAGCAGCTTGGCAGGTACAGGCGAGCAGTACTTC
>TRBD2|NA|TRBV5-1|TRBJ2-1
CASSAGLAGGPLVQFF
TGCGCCAGCAGCGCGGGACTAGCGGGAGGGCCATTGGTCCAGTTCTTC
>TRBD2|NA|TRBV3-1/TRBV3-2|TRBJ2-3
CASSQRLARRLDTQYF
TGTGCCAGCAGCCAAAGACTAGCTCGGAGGTTGGATACGCAGTATTTT
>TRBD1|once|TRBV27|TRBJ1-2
CASGRPGQGHGYTF
TGTGCCAGTGGGAGACCGGGACAGGGACATGGCTACACCTTC
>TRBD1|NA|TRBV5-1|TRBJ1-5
CASSPTGNQPQHF
TGCGCCAGCAGCCCGACAGGGAATCAGCCCCAGCATTTT
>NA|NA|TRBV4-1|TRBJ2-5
CASSQDRRTDQETQYF
TGCGCCAGCAGCCAAGATAGGCGGACTGACCAAGAGACCCAGTACTTC
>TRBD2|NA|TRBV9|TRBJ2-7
CASSPAGGREQYF
TGTGCCAGCAGCCCCGCGGGAGGGCGGGAGCAGTACTTC
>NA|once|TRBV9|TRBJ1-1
CASSVGVGTEAFF
TGTGCCAGCAGCGTCGGGGTTGGCACTGAAGCTTTCTTT
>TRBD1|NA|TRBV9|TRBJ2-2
CASGGTGSTGELFF
TGTGCCAGCGGAGGGACAGGGTCCACCGGGGAGCTGTTTTTT
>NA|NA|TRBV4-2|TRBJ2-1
CASSQALGSFTEQFF
TGTGCCAGCAGCCAGGCCTTGGGGAGTTTCACTGAGCAGTTCTTC
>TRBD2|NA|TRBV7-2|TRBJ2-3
CASSLMGSGGLDTQYF
TGTGCCAGCAGCCTCATGGGCAGCGGGGGATTAGATACGCAGTATTTT
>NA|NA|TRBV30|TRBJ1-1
CAGRGRGWTEAFF
TGTGCCGGCCGTGGCAGGGGTTGGACTGAAGCTTTCTTT
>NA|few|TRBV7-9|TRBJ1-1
CASSSVTATDTEAFF
TGTGCCAGCAGCTCAGTGACAGCGACGGACACTGAAGCTTTCTTT
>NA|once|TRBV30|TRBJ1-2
CAWSVKGDRNYGYTF
TGTGCCTGGAGTGTAAAGGGGGACCGGAACTATGGCTACACCTTC
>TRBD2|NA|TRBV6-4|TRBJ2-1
CASSDSPLAGSYNEQFF
TGTGCCAGCAGTGACTCTCCGCTAGCGGGATCCTACAATGAGCAGTTCTTC
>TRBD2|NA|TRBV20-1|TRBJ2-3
CSASPTSGNGDTQYF
TGCAGTGCTAGTCCGACTAGCGGGAACGGAGATACGCAGTATTTT
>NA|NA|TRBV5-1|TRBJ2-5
CASSLAGRETQYF
TGCGCCAGCAGCTTGGCGGGGAGAGAGACCCAGTACTTC
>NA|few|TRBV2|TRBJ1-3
CASSETQASSSGNTIYF
TGTGCCAGCAGTGAAACCCAGGCCTCCAGCTCTGGAAACACCATATATTTT
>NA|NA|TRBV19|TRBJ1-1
CATSRGQYTEAFF
TGTGCCACTTCTCGCGGACAGTACACTGAAGCTTTCTTT
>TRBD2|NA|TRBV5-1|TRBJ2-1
CASSLAGGGYSYNEQFF
TGCGCCAGCAGCTTGGCTGGGGGAGGGTATTCCTACAATGAGCAGTTCTTC
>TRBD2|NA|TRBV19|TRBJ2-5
CASSMTSGSVETQYF
TGTGCCAGTAGTATGACTAGCGGGAGTGTAGAGACCCAGTACTTC
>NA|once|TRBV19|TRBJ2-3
CASSIQLSAGRTDTQYF
TGTGCCAGTAGTATACAGCTTTCGGCGGGGCGCACAGATACGCAGTATTTT
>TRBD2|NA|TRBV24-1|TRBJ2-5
CATSDPSGLAGGETQYF
TGTGCCACCAGTGACCCCTCGGGGCTAGCGGGAGGAGAGACCCAGTACTTC
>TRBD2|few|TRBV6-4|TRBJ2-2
CASSDGTSGNTGELFF
TGTGCCAGCAGTGACGGGACTAGCGGGAACACCGGGGAGCTGTTTTTT
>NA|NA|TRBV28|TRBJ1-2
CASTPRQYYGYTF
TGTGCCAGCACCCCTCGCCAGTACTATGGCTACACCTTC
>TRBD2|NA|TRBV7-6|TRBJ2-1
CASSPLAGINNEQFF
TGTGCCAGCAGTCCACTAGCGGGGATTAATAATGAGCAGTTCTTC
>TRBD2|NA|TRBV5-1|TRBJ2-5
CASSLGLAGGPETQYF
TGCGCCAGCAGCCTGGGACTAGCGGGAGGTCCGGAGACCCAGTACTTC
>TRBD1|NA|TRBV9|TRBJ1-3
CASSVAPGTGRSGNTIYF
TGTGCCAGCAGCGTAGCCCCCGGGACAGGCCGATCTGGAAACACCATATATTTT
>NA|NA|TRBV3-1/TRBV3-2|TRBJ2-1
CASSRSSGSYNEQFF
TGTGCCAGCAGCCGAAGTAGCGGCTCCTACAATGAGCAGTTCTTC
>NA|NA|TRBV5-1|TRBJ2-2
CASSLASTGSGELFF
TGCGCCAGCAGCTTGGCATCCACGGGATCCGGGGAGCTGTTTTTT
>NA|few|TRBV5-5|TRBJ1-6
CASSLVSLGDSPLHF
TGTGCCAGCAGCTTGGTCTCCCTAGGGGATTCACCCCTCCACTTT
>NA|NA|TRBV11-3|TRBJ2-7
CASSLGGQSYEQYF
TGTGCCAGCAGCTTAGGAGGCCAGTCCTACGAGCAGTACTTC
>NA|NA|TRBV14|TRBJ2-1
CASTPLIGATNEQFF
TGTGCCAGCACCCCACTTATTGGGGCGACTAATGAGCAGTTCTTC
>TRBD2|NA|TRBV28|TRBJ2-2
CASSFLLAGVAGELFF
TGTGCCAGCAGTTTCCTATTAGCGGGAGTTGCCGGGGAGCTGTTTTTT
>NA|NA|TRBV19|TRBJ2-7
CASSTGPHEQYF
TGTGCCAGTAGTACAGGGCCCCACGAGCAGTACTTC
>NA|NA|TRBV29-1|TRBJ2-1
CSVELEGRSDEQFF
TGCAGCGTTGAATTAGAGGGAAGGAGCGATGAGCAGTTCTTC
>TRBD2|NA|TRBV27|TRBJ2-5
CASSFKTSGSMETQYF
TGTGCCAGCAGTTTCAAGACTAGCGGGAGTATGGAGACCCAGTACTTC
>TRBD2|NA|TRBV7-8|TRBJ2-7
CASSLVSSGSYEQYF
TGTGCCAGCAGCTTAGTGTCTAGCGGGAGCTACGAGCAGTACTTC
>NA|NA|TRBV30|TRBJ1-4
CAWRGAEKLFF
TGTGCCTGGAGGGGGGCTGAAAAACTGTTTTTT